A selection of T cell receptor beta chains follows, all from one sample in a study of siplizumab effects on memory and regulatory T cells. Produced via immunoSEQ multiplex PCR; TCRdb's table is partial and in-frame only. Among tens of thousands of clones listed, 95% to 97% were seen once. Material: naive CD4+ T cells sorted from blood. These receptors were collected from a human donor in good health. Each CDR3 is given with its conserved first and last residue. A D gene is named only where the DNA matches it firmly. For some rows the clone size is stated as once, few or many, or as a class when expanded; others skip it.

d_gene	v_gene	j_gene	abundance	CDR3aa	CDR3nt
NA	TRBV7-6	TRBJ2-1	NA	CASSLNPSADNEQFF	TGTGCCAGCAGCTTAAACCCATCCGCGGACAATGAGCAGTTCTTC
TRBD2	TRBV18	TRBJ2-1	NA	CASSPTSGTGSEQFF	TGTGCCAGCTCACCGACTAGCGGGACGGGTAGTGAGCAGTTCTTC
TRBD2	TRBV9	TRBJ2-1	NA	CASSRGLAEYNEQFF	TGTGCCAGCAGCCGCGGGCTAGCGGAGTACAATGAGCAGTTCTTC
TRBD2	TRBV4-1	TRBJ2-3	NA	CASSQGDPGLPRTDTQYF	TGCGCCAGCAGCCAAGGAGACCCGGGACTACCTCGCACAGATACGCAGTATTTT
NA	TRBV6-4	TRBJ1-1	NA	CASSDPRTSNTEAFF	TGTGCCAGCAGTGACCCCCGCACTTCGAACACTGAAGCTTTCTTT
TRBD2	TRBV6-5	TRBJ2-5	NA	CASSYDPSGGETQYF	TGTGCCAGCAGTTACGACCCTAGCGGGGGGGAGACCCAGTACTTC
TRBD2	TRBV9	TRBJ2-3	NA	CASSERGTSITDTQYF	TGTGCCAGCAGCGAGAGGGGGACTAGTATCACAGATACGCAGTATTTT
NA	TRBV15	TRBJ1-5	NA	CATSRDQGTQPQHF	TGTGCCACCAGCAGAGATCAGGGAACGCAGCCCCAGCATTTT
NA	TRBV20-1	TRBJ2-7	NA	CSARVEWRQYF	TGCAGTGCTCGCGTTGAGTGGCGGCAGTACTTC
NA	TRBV6-4	TRBJ1-2	NA	CASSPQEGGYGYTF	TGTGCCAGCAGCCCCCAAGAAGGAGGCTATGGCTACACCTTC
NA	TRBV29-1	TRBJ2-5	NA	CSVVVPYRKTQYF	TGCAGCGTTGTGGTTCCGTATCGAAAGACCCAGTACTTC
TRBD2	TRBV5-1	TRBJ2-2	NA	CASSPLAGEVGELFF	TGCGCCAGCAGTCCCCTAGCGGGCGAGGTCGGGGAGCTGTTTTTT
TRBD2	TRBV19	TRBJ2-3	NA	CASSPHTSGGTDTQYF	TGTGCCAGTAGTCCTCACACTAGCGGAGGCACAGATACGCAGTATTTT
TRBD1	TRBV4-1	TRBJ2-2	NA	CASSRGRGRNGELFF	TGCGCCAGCAGCCGAGGCAGGGGGCGGAACGGGGAGCTGTTTTTT
NA	TRBV7-9	TRBJ2-1	NA	CASSEGGGRFF	TGTGCCAGCAGCGAAGGGGGAGGTCGGTTCTTC
NA	TRBV15	TRBJ2-5	NA	CATSRVGGGETQYF	TGTGCCACCAGCAGAGTTGGCGGCGGAGAGACCCAGTACTTC
NA	TRBV25-1	TRBJ1-4	NA	CASSEWGRANEKLFF	TGTGCCAGCAGTGAATGGGGACGGGCTAATGAAAAACTGTTTTTT
TRBD2	TRBV30	TRBJ2-1	NA	CAWSRVAGGLYNEQFF	TGTGCCTGGAGTCGTGTAGCGGGAGGGCTCTACAATGAGCAGTTCTTC
TRBD1	TRBV6-1	TRBJ2-7	once	CASSEAGTGSREQYF	TGTGCCAGCAGTGAAGCCGGGACAGGGTCACGGGAGCAGTACTTC
TRBD2	TRBV29-1	TRBJ2-1	NA	CSVEDLSGLAGVF	TGCAGCGTTGAAGATCTTTCCGGACTAGCCGGGGTCTTC
NA	TRBV5-4	TRBJ2-2	NA	CASSRGLKGGTGELFF	TGTGCCAGCAGCCGTGGACTCAAGGGGGGCACCGGGGAGCTGTTTTTT
TRBD1	TRBV18	TRBJ1-1	NA	CASSPGQHDEAFF	TGTGCCAGCTCACCGGGACAGCACGATGAAGCTTTCTTT
NA	TRBV6-5	TRBJ2-3	NA	CASSYSEGAIDTQYF	TGTGCCAGCAGTTACTCGGAGGGGGCGATAGATACGCAGTATTTT
NA	TRBV19	TRBJ1-6	NA	CASRPGYNSPLHF	TGTGCCAGCCGACCCGGGTATAATTCACCCCTCCACTTT
NA	TRBV5-8	TRBJ1-2	NA	CASSLAGQRAGYTF	TGTGCCAGCAGCTTGGCCGGGCAGCGTGCTGGCTACACCTTC
NA	TRBV5-5	TRBJ2-7	NA	CASSTHPFVSYEQYF	TGTGCCAGCTCTACCCACCCATTCGTCTCCTACGAGCAGTACTTC
NA	TRBV6-5	TRBJ2-2	NA	CAISGQINTGELFF	TGTGCCATCAGCGGACAGATTAACACCGGGGAGCTGTTTTTT
TRBD2	TRBV28	TRBJ2-7	NA	CASSLPGLTYEQYF	TGTGCCAGCAGTTTACCGGGACTAACCTACGAGCAGTACTTC
NA	TRBV7-3	TRBJ2-6	NA	CASSFLPSLISGANVLTF	TGTGCCAGCAGCTTTCTCCCTTCTTTAATTTCTGGGGCCAACGTCCTGACTTTC
NA	TRBV20-1	TRBJ1-2	NA	CSATTLNGYTF	TGCAGTGCTACAACTCTTAACGGCTACACCTTC
TRBD2	TRBV7-2	TRBJ2-7	once	CASSSGLAGGGDEQYF	TGTGCCAGCAGCTCAGGGCTAGCGGGAGGGGGAGACGAGCAGTACTTC
NA	TRBV27	TRBJ2-4	NA	CASSRVPTGRDIQYF	TGTGCCAGCAGTCGGGTCCCCACAGGGAGGGACATTCAGTACTTC
TRBD1	TRBV7-2	TRBJ2-5	NA	CASSPRQGAVGETQYF	TGTGCCAGCAGCCCCAGACAGGGGGCGGTTGGGGAGACCCAGTACTTC
NA	TRBV5-4	TRBJ2-5	NA	CASSLVVADGETQYF	TGTGCCAGCAGCTTGGTCGTGGCAGATGGAGAGACCCAGTACTTC
NA	TRBV5-1	TRBJ2-1	NA	CASSFDYNEQFF	TGCGCCAGCAGCTTCGATTACAATGAGCAGTTCTTC
NA	TRBV27	TRBJ1-2	NA	CASSRGGPNYGYTF	TGTGCCAGCAGCCGCGGCGGGCCTAACTATGGCTACACCTTC
TRBD1	TRBV27	TRBJ2-7	NA	CARTTDPDRAYEQYF	TGTGCCAGAACTACTGACCCCGACAGGGCCTACGAGCAGTACTTC
TRBD2	TRBV5-4	TRBJ2-1	NA	CASSLWLAGVNEQFF	TGTGCCAGCAGCTTGTGGCTAGCGGGAGTCAATGAGCAGTTCTTC
NA	TRBV4-2	TRBJ2-7	NA	CASSQEAGNSYEQYF	TGTGCCAGCAGCCAAGAGGCAGGGAATTCCTACGAGCAGTACTTC